This T cell receptor beta chain was identified in a study of T cell clusters in autoimmune cytopenias. About 37,500 genome equivalents of blood DNA were amplified for TRB. TRB rearrangements were amplified by touch-down multiplex PCR with mixed TRB-A/B primers. TCRdb derives one entry per CDR3 protein from the multiplex PCR reads, leaving out DNA. The sample holds roughly 7,000 distinct CDR3 sequences. There are 14 residues in the CDR3. Germline assignment: CDR1 MNHEY and CDR2 SMNVEV (reference sequence). This sample was shared with a second study, whose subject was T cell repertoires in aging, cancer and after chemotherapy.

The sample taken for sequencing was peripheral blood. The chain uses TRBV27 and TRBJ2-7; the TCRdb D gene call, TRBD1, has no DNA to confirm it. This receptor was obtained from a human donor in good health. The CDR3 here is CASRGTGSLVEQYF.